The 26 T cell receptor beta chains below all came from one sample that was sequenced in a study of blood T cell repertoires in COVID-19. Some clones are missing from TCRdb's copy, which holds only in-frame ones; the method was immunoSEQ multiplex PCR. The sample lists about 190,000 clones, 70% to 90% occurring once. Sequencing was done on a sample of peripheral blood. The receptor set was obtained from a man in his thirties or forties with acute or convalescent COVID-19.

The V call is TRBV27, the J call TRBJ1-1; D might be TRBD1 (5 bases). V gave up 3 bases and J gave up 0 bases, with 8 bases separating them. This CDR3 contains 14 residues. CDR1 and CDR2 from the germline V gene are MNHEY and SMNVEV (reference sequence). Written as DNA, the CDR3 is TGTGCCAGCAGTTTCGGGGGTATGAACACTGAAGCTTTCTTT. Residues: CASSFGGMNTEAFF.

This clone was seen more than once but under ten times. The chain employs TRBV5-1 and TRBJ1-1, with D maybe TRBD1 (6 bases). CDR3 length: 14 amino acids. Trimming removed 3 bases from V and 1 base from J, with 10 bases in between. The germline gives CDR1 SGHRS, CDR2 YFSETQ. The CDR3 nucleotides read TGCGCCAGCAGCTCGACGGACAGGAACACTGAAGCTTTCTTT. Amino acids: CASSSTDRNTEAFF.

The chain combines TRBV2 with TRBJ2-7; D ambiguous. Trimming shortened V by 5 bases and J by 5 bases, and 19 bases separated the two germline ends. CDR1 and CDR2 from the germline V gene are SNHLY and FYNNEI. CDR3 length: 15 amino acids. The chain's CDR3 is CASSPHEVNTDEQYF. DNA for the CDR3: TGTGCCAGCAGTCCCCACGAGGTTAACACGGACGAGCAGTACTTC.

Here the CDR3 DNA reads TGCGCCAGCAGTGACGGAGTAGCGGGGGAAAGATTCGCGACCCAGTACTTC. Translating it yields CASSDGVAGERFATQYF. The rearrangement uses TRBV10-1 and TRBJ2-5; TRBD2 agrees at 9 bases. With 3 bases clipped from V and 7 bases from J, the junction kept 15 bases outside the gene matches. The CDR3 sequence is 17 residues long. CDR1 is WNHNN, CDR2 SYGVQD, per germline (reference sequence).

The gene calls are TRBV28 and TRBJ1-5; D might be TRBD1 (6 bases). The V gene's germline CDR1 is MDHEN and CDR2 SYDVKM. This CDR3 spans 15 amino acids. Between the trimmed V and J ends, which lost 6 bases and 7 bases, there was a span of 19 bases. The chain's CDR3 is CASRLRGSRVQPQHF. CDR3 sequence (DNA): TGTGCCAGCAGACTTAGGGGGTCTCGAGTACAGCCCCAGCATTTT.

The chain couples TRBV10-3 to TRBJ1-3; unclear D gene. Germline V CDR1 and CDR2: ENHRY, SYGVKD. V was trimmed by 4 bases and J by 0 bases, leaving 13 bases between them. This CDR3 has 16 amino acids. The CDR3 coding sequence is TGTGCCATCAGTGGTAAAGGCGCTAGCTCTGGAAACACCATATATTTT. Its translation: CAISGKGASSGNTIYF.

The V gene is TRBV6-4, the J gene TRBJ1-2; 7 bases are shared with TRBD1. Germline CDR1 is MRHNA and CDR2 is SNTAGT. This CDR3 is built from 15 residues. V gave up 3 bases and J gave up 8 bases; unmatched junction bases: 12. This CDR3 is CASSDGMTGSNGYTF. The CDR3 DNA sequence: TGTGCCAGCAGTGATGGGATGACAGGGTCGAACGGCTACACCTTC.

This chain uses TRBV27 with TRBJ2-7; 13 bases line up with TRBD2. V shed 4 bases and J 4 bases; nucleotides not matched to a gene: 1. The CDR3 extends over 14 amino acids. Looked up from germline, CDR1 is MNHEY and CDR2 is SMNVEV (reference sequence). CDR3 coding DNA: TGTGCCAGCAGTTGGACTAGCGGGAGTTACGAGCAGTACTTC. Residues: CASSWTSGSYEQYF.

The chain is built from TRBV2 and TRBJ2-7; D is perhaps TRBD1 (5 bases). V was shortened by 5 bases and J by 1 base, with 15 bases between the two germline ends. The length of the CDR3 is 15 residues. Germline CDR1 is SNHLY and CDR2 is FYNNEI. The CDR3: CASSPPRQSSYEQYF. For the CDR3, the DNA is TGTGCCAGCAGTCCTCCTCGACAGTCGTCCTACGAGCAGTACTTC.

The V call is TRBV4-1, the J call TRBJ1-2; 9 bases fit TRBD1. The CDR3 loop spans 16 amino acids. Germline values: CDR1 MGHRA, CDR2 YSYEKL. Trimming took 0 bases from V and 4 from J; bases not matched to a gene: 6. The CDR3 loop reads CASSQDRTGEFYGYTF. The CDR3 bases are TGCGCCAGCAGCCAAGACCGGACAGGGGAATTCTATGGCTACACCTTC.

The DNA of the CDR3 is TGTGCCAGCAGCTTAGGAACTCCCGGGACTGAAGCTTTCTTT. Translation gives CASSLGTPGTEAFF. The J gene is TRBJ1-1, the V gene TRBV7-2; no reliable D call. CDR1 SGHTA and CDR2 FQGNSA come from the germline V gene. The CDR3 spans 14 residues. V lost 1 base, J lost 5 bases, and 11 bases lay in between.

The CDR3: CASSIGDRGFYNSPLHF. The DNA of the CDR3 is TGTGCCAGTAGTATAGGCGACAGGGGGTTTTATAATTCACCCCTCCACTTT. The chain couples TRBV19 to TRBJ1-6; TRBD1 matches 9 bases. Looked up from germline, CDR1 is LNHDA and CDR2 is SQIVND (reference sequence). J gave up 4 bases and V 1 base, and 5 bases lay outside the gene matches. The CDR3 is 17 residues long.

This clone is a singleton in its sample. This chain links TRBV28 with TRBJ1-2, with D possibly TRBD1 on 5 matching bases. CDR1 and CDR2 from the germline V gene are MDHEN and SYDVKM. The V end was cut by 6 bases, the J end by 7 bases, with 12 bases between. The CDR3 totals 12 residues. The CDR3 loop is CASRAQGIGYTF. CDR3 bases: TGTGCCAGCAGGGCGCAGGGAATTGGCTACACCTTC.

The gene calls are TRBV7-6 and TRBJ1-1; 7 bases align to TRBD1. With V trimmed by 4 bases and J by 0 bases, 5 bases remained unmatched. The CDR3 totals 15 residues. The germline gives CDR1 SGHVS, CDR2 FNYEAQ. The CDR3 here is CASSSGQDMNTEAFF. CDR3 sequence (DNA): TGTGCCAGCAGCTCCGGACAGGACATGAACACTGAAGCTTTCTTT.

This clone came up a few times. The CDR3 loop reads CASSDSSGGADTQYF. The CDR3 nucleotides are TGTGCCAGCAGTGACTCTAGCGGGGGGGCCGATACGCAGTATTTT. This rearrangement joins TRBV6-4 to TRBJ2-3; TRBD2 agrees at 11 bases. The V segment lost 0 bases and the J segment 6 bases; nucleotides outside the gene matches: 2. This CDR3 spans 15 amino acids. From germline, CDR1 is MRHNA and CDR2 SNTAGT.

V gene TRBV29-1 combines with J gene TRBJ2-1; 13 bases fit TRBD2. CDR1 and CDR2 from the germline V gene are SQVTM and ANQGSEA. CDR3 length: 14 residues. V lost 7 bases and J lost 4; bases outside the gene matches: 4. CDR3 in DNA: TGCAGCGGCTTACTAGCGGGAGGGTACAATGAGCAGTTCTTC. It translates to CSGLLAGGYNEQFF.

The chain joins TRBV15 to TRBJ1-1; D call uncertain. The CDR3 has 16 amino acids. Germline assignment: CDR1 LNHNV and CDR2 YYDKDF (reference sequence). The V gene lost 0 bases and the J gene lost 3 bases, with 14 bases spanning the gap. The CDR3 DNA follows: TGTGCCACCAGCAGAGATCTCCGCCCTGCGGACACTGAAGCTTTCTTT. Protein: CATSRDLRPADTEAFF.

The V and J genes are TRBV13 and TRBJ2-1, with 10 bases aligning to TRBD1. Per germline, CDR1 PRHDT and CDR2 FYEKMQ (reference sequence). This CDR3 has 15 residues. With 4 bases clipped from V and 4 bases from J, the junction kept 4 bases outside the gene matches. CDR3 coding DNA: TGTGCCAGCAGCTCGGACAGGGGGTATTACAATGAGCAGTTCTTC. Its translation is CASSSDRGYYNEQFF.

The chain recombines TRBV9 with TRBJ1-2; D remains ambiguous. This CDR3 region has 12 residues. Looked up from germline, CDR1 is SGDLS and CDR2 is YYNGEE. The germline V and J ends were trimmed by 5 bases and 8 bases, with 13 bases remaining between them. For the CDR3, the DNA is TGTGCCAGCAGGAAAACGGCAGGAGGCTACACCTTC. This encodes CASRKTAGGYTF.

The rearrangement links TRBV2 to TRBJ1-1; TRBD1 aligns across 8 bases. Germline V CDR1 and CDR2: SNHLY, FYNNEI. The CDR3 has 14 amino acids. Trimming took 1 base from V and 5 from J; bases not matched to a gene: 3. The CDR3 reads CASSEDRGGTEAFF. The CDR3 DNA reads TGTGCCAGCAGTGAAGACAGGGGGGGGACTGAAGCTTTCTTT.

The rearrangement joins TRBV18 to TRBJ1-1, with a tentative D call TRBD1 (5 bases). From germline, CDR1 is KGHSH and CDR2 LQKENI. V was shortened by 4 bases and J by 0 bases, with 6 bases between the two germline ends. The CDR3 is 13 amino acids. Here the CDR3 reads CASSQGVNTEAFF. For the CDR3, the DNA is TGTGCCAGCTCACAAGGGGTGAACACTGAAGCTTTCTTT.

This clone was recorded once. The J gene is TRBJ1-1, the V gene TRBV6-5; D is ambiguous. Per germline, CDR1 MNHEY and CDR2 SVGAGI. V was pared by 4 bases and J by 2 bases, with 11 bases between. The CDR3 covers 14 residues. The CDR3 nucleotides read TGTGCCAGCAGTTTTCTCGGCGGAAACACTGAAGCTTTCTTT. Its translation is CASSFLGGNTEAFF.

The chain links TRBV2 to TRBJ2-7, with 8 bases lining up with TRBD2. The germline CDR1 and CDR2 sequences are SNHLY and FYNNEI. The CDR3 consists of 14 residues. V lost 6 bases, J lost 1 base, and 5 bases stayed unmatched. As DNA, the CDR3 is TGTGCCAGCAGGGCAGGACTAGCTTCCTACGAGCAGTACTTC. Its protein is CASRAGLASYEQYF.

As regards this clone: This sample includes further DNA sequences coding for the same CDR3. This chain links TRBV3-1 (or the pseudogene TRBV3-2) with TRBJ1-3, with 7 bases matching TRBD1. The CDR3 runs 13 residues. Germline V CDR1 and CDR2: LGHDT, YNNKEL (reference sequence). J lost 7 bases, V lost 2 bases, and 2 bases had no gene match. The CDR3 DNA sequence: TGTGCCAGCAGCCAACAGGGGGGTAACACCATATATTTT. Its translation: CASSQQGGNTIYF.

The rearrangement uses TRBV24-1 and TRBJ2-2; 8 bases map to TRBD1. CDR1 is KGHDR, CDR2 SFDVKD, per germline. J lost 8 bases, V lost 4 bases, and 14 bases had no gene match. This CDR3 is built from 17 residues. The CDR3: CATSDSNTQGAKGELFF. CDR3 sequence (DNA): TGTGCCACCAGTGACTCAAACACCCAGGGGGCGAAGGGGGAGCTGTTTTTT.

The V and J genes are TRBV7-9 and TRBJ2-5, with 8 bases lining up with TRBD2. From germline, CDR1 is SEHNR and CDR2 FQNEAQ (reference sequence). The V gene end was trimmed by 4 bases and the J gene end by 4 bases; junction bases not matched to a gene: 5. There are 14 residues in the CDR3. CDR3 nucleotides: TGTGCCAGCAGCTACGGACTAGCCGTAGAGACCCAGTACTTC. It is translated as CASSYGLAVETQYF.